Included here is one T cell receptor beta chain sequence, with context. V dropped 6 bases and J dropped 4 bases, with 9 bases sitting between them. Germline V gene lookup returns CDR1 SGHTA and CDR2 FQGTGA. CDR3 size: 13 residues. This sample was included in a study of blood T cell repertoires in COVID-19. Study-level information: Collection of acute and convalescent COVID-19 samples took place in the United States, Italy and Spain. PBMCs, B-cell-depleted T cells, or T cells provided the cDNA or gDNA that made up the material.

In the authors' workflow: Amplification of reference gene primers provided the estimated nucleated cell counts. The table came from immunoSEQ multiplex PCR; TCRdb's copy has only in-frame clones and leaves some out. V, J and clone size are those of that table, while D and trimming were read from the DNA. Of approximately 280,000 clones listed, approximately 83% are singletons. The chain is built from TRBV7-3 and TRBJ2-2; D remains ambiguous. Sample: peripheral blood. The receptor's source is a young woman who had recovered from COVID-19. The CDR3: CASRSRSTGELFF. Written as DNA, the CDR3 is TGTGCCAGCAGATCGCGGAGCACCGGGGAGCTGTTTTTT.